This T cell receptor beta chain was found in a study of CXCR3-negative and CXCR3-positive naive CD8 T cells. At the level of the study: The libraries together contributed about 135 million TRB reads, each supplying about 1.5 +/- 0.3 million. Study-wide results and caveats: In both naive subsets diversity was comparably high, whereas memory CD8+ cells showed much lower diversity. CXCR3-positive naive cells had more hydrophobic TRB CDR3s than CXCR3-negative naive cells.

TRB cDNA was prepared as libraries by UMI-labeled 5' RACE. Each CDR3 protein gets one entry in TCRdb, which reprocessed the 5' RACE reads and gives no DNA. Its listing shows 150,000 to 180,000 distinct CDR3 sequences. There are 14 residues in the CDR3. Germline V gene lookup returns CDR1 SQVTM and CDR2 ANQGSEA. For this clonotype: Its antigen is unidentified.

Material for sequencing was naive CXCR3+ CD8+ T cells from blood. As for subset: CD45RO-CCR7+CD27+CD95- naive CD8+ T cells expressing CXCR3 (TNR3+). This clonotype was sampled from a human donor in good health. Some clones in this sample may be carry-over from other donors' samples. This sequence joins TRBV29-1 and TRBJ1-2; lacking DNA, the TRBD1 call made by TCRdb goes unchecked. The chain's CDR3 is CSVERQGSNYGYTF.